A selection of T cell receptor beta chains follows, all from one sample in a study of T cell responses to AZD1222 COVID-19 vaccine. Data came from immunoSEQ multiplex PCR; TCRdb stores just in-frame clones and leaves some out. The sample carries over 100,000 clones, around 90% recorded once. This specimen consisted of peripheral blood, obtained 28 days after the second AZD1222 dose. The receptors derive from an adult who received the AZD1222 COVID-19 vaccine. Both conserved end residues are part of each CDR3. A D gene is named only where the DNA matches it firmly. Not every row has a clone size; where given, it reads once, few, many or a size class.

d_gene: -; abundance: -; j_gene: TRBJ1-3; v_gene: TRBV18; CDR3aa: CASSPTNSGNTIYF; CDR3nt: TGTGCCAGCTCACCGACGAACTCTGGAAACACCATATATTTT
d_gene: TRBD2; abundance: -; j_gene: TRBJ2-5; v_gene: TRBV5-5; CDR3aa: CASSSTAPERGDQGTQYF; CDR3nt: TGTGCCAGCAGCTCCACCGCACCAGAGCGGGGGGATCAGGGGACCCAGTACTTC
d_gene: TRBD2; abundance: -; j_gene: TRBJ2-2; v_gene: TRBV7-2; CDR3aa: CAGSSGGAGELFF; CDR3nt: TGTGCCGGCTCTAGCGGGGGGGCCGGGGAGCTGTTTTTT
d_gene: TRBD1; abundance: few; j_gene: TRBJ1-1; v_gene: TRBV5-6; CDR3aa: CASSFDRVNTEAFF; CDR3nt: TGTGCCAGCAGCTTTGACAGGGTGAACACTGAAGCTTTCTTT
d_gene: -; abundance: -; j_gene: TRBJ1-5; v_gene: TRBV4-1; CDR3aa: CASSQGQGSNQPQHF; CDR3nt: TGCGCCAGCAGCCAAGGCCAGGGAAGCAATCAGCCCCAGCATTTT
d_gene: TRBD1; abundance: few; j_gene: TRBJ1-1; v_gene: TRBV9; CDR3aa: CASSARQGWDEAFF; CDR3nt: TGTGCCAGCAGCGCTCGACAGGGGTGGGATGAAGCTTTCTTT
d_gene: -; abundance: -; j_gene: TRBJ1-2; v_gene: TRBV10-3; CDR3aa: CAIRNDRRGANYGYTF; CDR3nt: TGTGCCATCAGGAACGACAGACGGGGAGCTAACTATGGCTACACCTTC
d_gene: -; abundance: once; j_gene: TRBJ2-2; v_gene: TRBV11-3; CDR3aa: CASSLDPGSGELFF; CDR3nt: TGTGCCAGCAGCTTAGATCCTGGCAGCGGGGAGCTGTTTTTT
d_gene: -; abundance: few; j_gene: TRBJ1-1; v_gene: TRBV28; CDR3aa: CASSFQRPMNTEAFF; CDR3nt: TGTGCCAGCAGTTTTCAGCGGCCCATGAACACTGAAGCTTTCTTT
d_gene: -; abundance: -; j_gene: TRBJ2-6; v_gene: TRBV4-2; CDR3aa: CASSQDHGSGANVLTF; CDR3nt: TGTGCCAGCAGCCAAGATCACGGGTCTGGGGCCAACGTCCTGACTTTC
d_gene: -; abundance: -; j_gene: TRBJ1-2; v_gene: TRBV29-1; CDR3aa: CSVFQGGDYGYTF; CDR3nt: TGCAGCGTTTTCCAGGGAGGGGACTATGGCTACACCTTC
d_gene: -; abundance: -; j_gene: TRBJ1-1; v_gene: TRBV12-3/TRBV12-4; CDR3aa: CASSLRNTEAFF; CDR3nt: TGTGCCAGCAGTTTACGGAACACTGAAGCTTTCTTT
d_gene: TRBD1; abundance: -; j_gene: TRBJ1-2; v_gene: TRBV9; CDR3aa: CASSAPGTGGQNGYTF; CDR3nt: TGTGCCAGCAGCGCCCCCGGGACAGGGGGCCAGAATGGCTACACCTTC
d_gene: -; abundance: -; j_gene: TRBJ1-5; v_gene: TRBV4-1; CDR3aa: CASSLRSDQPQHF; CDR3nt: TGCGCCAGCAGCCTCCGTTCGGATCAGCCCCAGCATTTT
d_gene: TRBD2; abundance: few; j_gene: TRBJ2-2; v_gene: TRBV4-1; CDR3aa: CASSQGLAFARTNTGELFF; CDR3nt: TGCGCCAGCAGCCAGGGACTAGCGTTTGCCCGGACGAACACCGGGGAGCTGTTTTTT
d_gene: -; abundance: -; j_gene: TRBJ1-1; v_gene: TRBV29-1; CDR3aa: CSAVTLGNTEAFF; CDR3nt: TGCAGCGCAGTGACGCTGGGAAACACTGAAGCTTTCTTT
d_gene: TRBD1; abundance: -; j_gene: TRBJ2-5; v_gene: TRBV5-1; CDR3aa: CASSLGSQGARETQYF; CDR3nt: TGCGCCAGCAGCTTGGGATCGCAGGGGGCGCGGGAGACCCAGTACTTC
d_gene: TRBD1; abundance: -; j_gene: TRBJ2-3; v_gene: TRBV12-3/TRBV12-4; CDR3aa: CASDRGRSDTQYF; CDR3nt: TGTGCCAGCGACAGGGGGAGATCGGATACGCAGTATTTT
d_gene: -; abundance: -; j_gene: TRBJ1-1; v_gene: TRBV19; CDR3aa: CASSRRVGTEAFF; CDR3nt: TGTGCCAGTAGTCGCAGGGTGGGCACTGAAGCTTTCTTT
d_gene: -; abundance: few; j_gene: TRBJ1-2; v_gene: TRBV5-6; CDR3aa: CASSLVGQVGGYTF; CDR3nt: TGTGCCAGCAGCTTGGTGGGGCAGGTTGGAGGCTACACCTTC
d_gene: -; abundance: -; j_gene: TRBJ1-1; v_gene: TRBV6-2/TRBV6-3; CDR3aa: CASSYNGGAFF; CDR3nt: TGTGCCAGCAGTTATAACGGGGGAGCTTTCTTT
d_gene: -; abundance: -; j_gene: TRBJ2-3; v_gene: TRBV2; CDR3aa: CASSSSTDTQYF; CDR3nt: TGTGCCAGCAGTTCTAGCACAGATACGCAGTATTTT
d_gene: -; abundance: -; j_gene: TRBJ1-2; v_gene: TRBV3-1/TRBV3-2; CDR3aa: CASSPPGPDYGYTF; CDR3nt: TGTGCCAGCAGCCCGCCGGGACCCGACTATGGCTACACCTTC
d_gene: -; abundance: -; j_gene: TRBJ2-5; v_gene: TRBV2; CDR3aa: CASTAGAGGQYF; CDR3nt: TGTGCCAGCACGGCGGGGGCGGGCGGCCAGTACTTC
d_gene: -; abundance: -; j_gene: TRBJ2-7; v_gene: TRBV27; CDR3aa: CASSTTGSNYEQYF; CDR3nt: TGTGCCAGCAGTACGACAGGATCCAACTACGAGCAGTACTTC
d_gene: TRBD2; abundance: -; j_gene: TRBJ2-7; v_gene: TRBV6-2/TRBV6-3; CDR3aa: CASSYSFGGGIDEQYF; CDR3nt: TGTGCCAGCAGTTATTCTTTCGGCGGGGGGATCGACGAGCAGTACTTC
d_gene: TRBD1; abundance: -; j_gene: TRBJ1-2; v_gene: TRBV7-2; CDR3aa: CASSSGTVMIGYTF; CDR3nt: TGTGCCAGCAGCTCCGGGACAGTAATGATTGGCTACACCTTC
d_gene: -; abundance: -; j_gene: TRBJ1-2; v_gene: TRBV24-1; CDR3aa: CATSTDVYGYTF; CDR3nt: TGTGCCACCAGTACTGACGTTTATGGCTACACCTTC
d_gene: TRBD1; abundance: -; j_gene: TRBJ2-4; v_gene: TRBV29-1; CDR3aa: CSVSRTGNKNIQYF; CDR3nt: TGCAGCGTGAGTCGGACAGGGAACAAAAACATTCAGTACTTC